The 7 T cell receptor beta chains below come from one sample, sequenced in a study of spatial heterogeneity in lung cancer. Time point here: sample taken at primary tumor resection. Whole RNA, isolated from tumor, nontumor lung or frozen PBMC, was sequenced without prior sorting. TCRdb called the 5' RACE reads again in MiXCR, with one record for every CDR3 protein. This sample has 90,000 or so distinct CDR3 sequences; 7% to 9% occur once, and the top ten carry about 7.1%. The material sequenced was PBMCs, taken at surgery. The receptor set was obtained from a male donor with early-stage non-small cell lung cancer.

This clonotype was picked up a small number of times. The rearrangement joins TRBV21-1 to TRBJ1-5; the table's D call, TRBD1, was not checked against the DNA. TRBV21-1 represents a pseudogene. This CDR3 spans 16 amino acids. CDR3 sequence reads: CASSKVDRYSNQPQHF. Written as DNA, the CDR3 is TGTGCCAGCAGCAAAGTTGACAGGTATAGCAATCAGCCCCAGCATTTT.

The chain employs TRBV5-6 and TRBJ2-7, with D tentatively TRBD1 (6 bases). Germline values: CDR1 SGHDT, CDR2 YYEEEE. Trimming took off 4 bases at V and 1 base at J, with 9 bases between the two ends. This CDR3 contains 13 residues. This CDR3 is CASSQGLSYEQYF. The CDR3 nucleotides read TGTGCCAGCAGCCAGGGGCTGTCCTACGAGCAGTACTTC.

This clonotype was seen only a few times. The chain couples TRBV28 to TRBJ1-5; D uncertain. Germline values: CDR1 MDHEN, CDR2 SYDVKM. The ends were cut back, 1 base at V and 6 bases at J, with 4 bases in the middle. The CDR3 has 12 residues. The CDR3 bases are TGTGCCAGCAGTTTATTGCGTCAGCCCCAGCATTTT. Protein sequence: CASSLLRQPQHF.

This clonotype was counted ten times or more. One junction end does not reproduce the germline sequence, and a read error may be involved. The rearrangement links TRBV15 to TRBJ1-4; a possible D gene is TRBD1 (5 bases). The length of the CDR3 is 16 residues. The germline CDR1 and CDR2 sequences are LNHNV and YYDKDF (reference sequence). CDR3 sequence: CATSRDRGRPKEKLFF. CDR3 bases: TGTGCCACCAGCAGAGATCGGGGCAGGCCTAAGGAAAAACTGTTTTTT.

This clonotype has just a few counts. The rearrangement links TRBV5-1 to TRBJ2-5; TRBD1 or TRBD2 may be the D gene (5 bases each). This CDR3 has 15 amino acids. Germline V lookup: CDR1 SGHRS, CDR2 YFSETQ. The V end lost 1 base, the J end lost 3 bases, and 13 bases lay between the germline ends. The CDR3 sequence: CASSLYWGREETQYF. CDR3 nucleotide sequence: TGCGCCAGCAGCTTGTACTGGGGGAGAGAAGAGACCCAGTACTTC.

The CDR3 sequence: CASSSGTSGSWEQYF. DNA for the CDR3: TGTGCCAGCAGCAGCGGGACTAGCGGGAGCTGGGAGCAGTACTTC. The V and J genes are TRBV9 and TRBJ2-7; 14 bases agree with TRBD2. The CDR3 covers 15 residues. The germline gives CDR1 SGDLS, CDR2 YYNGEE. The junction had 7 bases not matched to a gene; V was cut back by 4 bases and J by 7 bases.

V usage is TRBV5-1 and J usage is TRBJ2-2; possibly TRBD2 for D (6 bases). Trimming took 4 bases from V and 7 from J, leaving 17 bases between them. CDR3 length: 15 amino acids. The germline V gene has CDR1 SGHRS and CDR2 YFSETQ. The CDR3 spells CASSPGTSRSGELFF. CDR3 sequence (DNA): TGCGCCAGCAGCCCTGGGACTTCAAGGAGCGGGGAGCTGTTTTTT.